Below are 21 T cell receptor beta chains sequenced from a single sample in a study of shared clonotypes between healthy human individuals. The method was immunoSEQ multiplex PCR; TCRdb's version includes in-frame clones alone and lacks a portion of them. Of roughly 1.4 million clones in the sample, about 98.5% were seen once. Sequenced material: naive CD4+ T cells sorted from blood. Subset here: CD45RA+ positively selected. The source of these receptors is a man aged 30-40 years in good health.

The chain employs TRBV4-1 and TRBJ1-5, with a possible D match to TRBD1 (5 bases). The CDR3 totals 16 residues. V gave up 3 bases and J gave up 2 bases, with 14 bases separating them. Looked up from germline, CDR1 is MGHRA and CDR2 is YSYEKL. The CDR3, as DNA: TGCGCCAGCAGCCATTCAGGGAAATTTGGCAATCAGCCCCAGCATTTT. The encoded protein is CASSHSGKFGNQPQHF.

The V call is TRBV5-4, the J call TRBJ2-7; 7 nucleotides line up with TRBD1. Germline V gene data show CDR1 as SGHNT and CDR2 as YYREEE (reference sequence). This CDR3 is 15 amino acids long. V trimming: 5 bases; J trimming: 6 bases; junction bases outside the gene matches: 14. CDR3 in DNA: TGTGCCAGCAGTCTACCGACAGGGCGCGCGGGCGAGCAGTACTTC. Translating gives CASSLPTGRAGEQYF.

The chain joins TRBV28 to TRBJ2-5; maybe TRBD2 (6 bases). The J call is in doubt because the DNA end fits TRBJ2-7 better. The CDR3 is 14 residues long. Germline V gene lookup returns CDR1 MDHEN and CDR2 SYDVKM. The CDR3 bases are TGTGCCAGCAGTTTATTGGCGGGAACCTACGAGCAGTACTTC. Amino acid sequence: CASSLLAGTYEQYF.

The rearrangement uses TRBV11-2 and TRBJ2-2; TRBD1 aligns across 8 bases. CDR1 is SGHAT and CDR2 is FQNNGV in the germline V gene. The CDR3 extends over 14 amino acids. V was clipped by 4 bases and J by 7 bases; unmatched bases: 5. CDR3: CASSSRTGNGELFF. The CDR3 nucleotides are TGTGCCAGCAGCTCCCGGACAGGGAACGGGGAGCTGTTTTTT. The full variable domain, completed using reference TRBV11-2 and TRBJ2-2, is EAGVAQSPRYKIIEKRQSVAFWCNPISGHATLYWYQQILGQGPKLLIQFQNNGVVDDSQLPKDRFSAERLKGVDSTLKIQPAKLEDSAVYLCASSSRTGNGELFFGEGSRLTVL.

About this clone: In the same sample, other DNA sequences code for this CDR3. The gene calls are TRBV18 and TRBJ1-4; D possibly corresponds to TRBD1 (6 bases). The CDR3 has 16 residues. CDR1 is KGHSH and CDR2 is LQKENI in the germline V gene. Trimming cost V 6 bases and J 0 bases, with 14 bases left between them. CDR3 DNA sequence: TGTGCCAGCTCCCGGGGGCAAGCTGCAACTAATGAAAAACTGTTTTTT. It translates to CASSRGQAATNEKLFF.

The chain joins TRBV19 to TRBJ1-1; D unresolved. Trimming removed 5 bases from V and 5 bases from J, with 9 bases in between. Germline V gene lookup returns CDR1 LNHDA and CDR2 SQIVND (reference sequence). The CDR3 runs 12 residues. CDR3 region: CASSVTGTEAFF. CDR3 sequence (DNA): TGTGCCAGTAGTGTTACGGGTACTGAAGCTTTCTTT.

J is TRBJ2-5 and V is TRBV7-6; 10 nucleotides line up with TRBD2. Trimming at V came to 1 base and at J to 5 bases, leaving 4 bases not matched to a gene. The CDR3 contains 15 residues. Germline assignment: CDR1 SGHVS and CDR2 FNYEAQ. Here the CDR3 DNA reads TGTGCCAGCAGCTTAGACCTAGCGGGAGTGGAGACCCAGTACTTC. The encoded protein is CASSLDLAGVETQYF. The full variable domain, completed using reference TRBV7-6 and TRBJ2-5, is GAGVSQSPRYKVTKRGQDVALRCDPISGHVSLYWYRQALGQGPEFLTYFNYEAQQDKSGLPNDRFSAERPEGSISTLTIQRTEQRDSAMYRCASSLDLAGVETQYFGPGTRLLVL.

The CDR3 coding sequence is TGTGCCAGCAGCCAAGGACAAGCCTCTGGAAACACCATATATTTT. Translating it yields CASSQGQASGNTIYF. The chain has TRBV5-4 and TRBJ1-3, with D possibly being TRBD1 (5 bases). CDR1 is SGHNT and CDR2 is YYREEE in the germline V gene (reference sequence). V was shortened by 4 bases and J by 0 bases, with 11 bases between the two germline ends. CDR3 length: 15 residues. Based on the CDR3 plus reference TRBV5-4 and TRBJ1-3, the full variable domain is ETGVTQSPTHLIKTRGQQVTLRCSSQSGHNTVSWYQQALGQGPQFIFQYYREEENGRGNFPPRFSGLQFPNYSSELNVNALELDDSALYLCASSQGQASGNTIYFGEGSWLTVV.

Details on this clone: Distinct nucleotide sequences in the sample also encode this CDR3. This chain connects TRBV5-1 to TRBJ2-1; no firm D call. CDR1 is SGHRS and CDR2 is YFSETQ in the germline V gene. Trimming took 0 bases from V and 1 from J, leaving 8 bases between them. CDR3 length: 15 amino acids. CDR3 protein: CASSLVVGSYNEQFF. The CDR3 DNA sequence: TGCGCCAGCAGCTTGGTTGTGGGTTCCTACAATGAGCAGTTCTTC.

This chain links TRBV29-1 with TRBJ2-3; the D is unclear. Germline V gene lookup returns CDR1 SQVTM and CDR2 ANQGSEA. This CDR3 is 13 amino acids long. With 3 bases removed from V and 2 bases from J, the gap between germline ends came to 9 bases. The CDR3 spells CSVEVRFTDTQYF. The CDR3 coding sequence is TGCAGCGTTGAGGTGCGCTTCACAGATACGCAGTATTTT.

The rearrangement uses TRBV27 and TRBJ2-1; 7 bases agree with TRBD1. V lost 7 bases, J lost 3 bases, and 6 bases stayed unmatched. The CDR3 sequence is 14 residues long. Germline values: CDR1 MNHEY, CDR2 SMNVEV (reference sequence). The CDR3: CASTRTGNYNEQFF. Here the CDR3 DNA reads TGTGCCAGCACCCGGACAGGAAACTACAATGAGCAGTTCTTC.

The rearrangement joins TRBV18 to TRBJ2-4; the match to TRBD2 covers 9 bases. The J segment lost 7 bases and the V segment lost 2 bases, leaving 6 bases of the junction unmatched. This CDR3 is built from 15 residues. Germline V gene lookup returns CDR1 KGHSH and CDR2 LQKENI. The CDR3 DNA follows: TGTGCCAGCTCACCATTCGCTAGCGGGGATAACATTCAGTACTTC. It specifies CASSPFASGDNIQYF.

J is TRBJ2-7 and V is TRBV7-2, with a weak D call TRBD1 (5 bases). The CDR3 consists of 14 residues. The V end lost 4 bases, the J end lost 3 bases, and 13 bases lay between the germline ends. Germline V gene data show CDR1 as SGHTA and CDR2 as FQGNSA. DNA of the CDR3: TGTGCCAGCAGCTCGCAGGACACTCTCTACGAGCAGTACTTC. Translated, it gives CASSSQDTLYEQYF.

The chain couples TRBV19 to TRBJ2-3; 8 bases map to TRBD2. The CDR3 is 19 residues long. Germline CDR1 and CDR2: LNHDA and SQIVND (reference sequence). Trimming removed 0 bases from V and 2 bases from J; junction bases left unmatched: 13. The CDR3 DNA sequence: TGTGCCAGTAGTATAGACATTATAAAACTAGCGGAAGTCACAGATACGCAGTATTTT. Its translation is CASSIDIIKLAEVTDTQYF.

The chain combines TRBV5-4 with TRBJ2-1; D not certain. This CDR3 has 16 residues. Germline V gene data show CDR1 as SGHNT and CDR2 as YYREEE (reference sequence). V gave up 4 bases and J gave up 4 bases, with 18 bases separating them. The CDR3 region has the DNA TGTGCCAGCAGCCCGGCCCTTATGGCAACGTACAATGAGCAGTTCTTC. This codes for CASSPALMATYNEQFF.

V and J are TRBV2 and TRBJ2-1; 7 positions match TRBD2. The germline V gene encodes CDR1 SNHLY and CDR2 FYNNEI. The V segment lost 10 bases and the J segment 0 bases; nucleotides outside the gene matches: 9. This CDR3 is built from 15 residues. CDR3 protein: CATRSGTSSYNEQFF. The CDR3 DNA sequence: TGTGCCACTCGGAGCGGGACGAGCTCCTACAATGAGCAGTTCTTC.

V is TRBV5-4 and J is TRBJ2-1; no clear D. Germline CDR1 reads SGHNT; CDR2 reads YYREEE (reference sequence). V was cut by 2 bases and J by 1 base, with 10 bases left in between. There are 15 residues in the CDR3. CDR3 amino acids: CASSLSADSYNEQFF. Written as DNA, the CDR3 is TGTGCCAGCAGCTTATCCGCTGATTCCTACAATGAGCAGTTCTTC.

J is TRBJ1-5 and V is TRBV19; tentatively, D is TRBD1 (6 bases). Germline lookup yields CDR1 LNHDA and CDR2 SQIVND (reference sequence). The CDR3 totals 14 residues. The V end lost 5 bases, the J end lost 3 bases, and 11 bases lay between the germline ends. CDR3 bases: TGTGCCAGTAGTGCAGGGGTTACCAATCAGCCCCAGCATTTT. Amino acids: CASSAGVTNQPQHF.

The V and J genes are TRBV2 and TRBJ2-1, with D unclear. Germline CDR1 and CDR2: SNHLY and FYNNEI. With 8 bases removed from V and 7 bases from J, the gap between germline ends came to 9 bases. CDR3 length: 11 amino acids. The CDR3 DNA follows: TGTGCCAGCCGACCTTTAAATGAGCAGTTCTTC. It encodes CASRPLNEQFF.

The rearrangement links TRBV9 to TRBJ2-3, with D perhaps TRBD2 (6 bases). The CDR3 is 15 amino acids. The V end lost 0 bases, the J end lost 7 bases, and 15 bases lay between the germline ends. Germline lookup yields CDR1 SGDLS and CDR2 YYNGEE. CDR3 sequence: CASSVGDPGVNTQYF. The CDR3, as DNA: TGTGCCAGCAGCGTAGGGGATCCGGGAGTGAATACGCAGTATTTT.

The genes are TRBV19 and TRBJ1-1; no clear D. V was shortened by 3 bases and J by 5 bases, with 4 bases between the two germline ends. The CDR3 has 11 amino acids. Germline loops: CDR1 LNHDA, CDR2 SQIVND (reference sequence). In nucleotides, the CDR3 is TGTGCCAGTAGTATGTTAACTGAAGCTTTCTTT. Protein sequence: CASSMLTEAFF.